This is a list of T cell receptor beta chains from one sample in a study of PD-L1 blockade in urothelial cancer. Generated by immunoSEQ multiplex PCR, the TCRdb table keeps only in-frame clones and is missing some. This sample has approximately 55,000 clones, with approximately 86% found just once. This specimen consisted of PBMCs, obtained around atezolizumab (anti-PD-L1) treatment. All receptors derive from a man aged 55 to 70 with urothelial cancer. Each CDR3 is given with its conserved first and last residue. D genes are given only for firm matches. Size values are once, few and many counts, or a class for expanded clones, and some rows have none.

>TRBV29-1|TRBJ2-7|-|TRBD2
TGCAGCGTTGCCGGCCTTACCGGCGGGGGGACCTACGAGCAGTACTTC
CSVAGLTGGGTYEQYF
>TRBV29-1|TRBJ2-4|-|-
TGCAGCGCTGGGCCCGGTAACCAAAACATTCAGTACTTC
CSAGPGNQNIQYF
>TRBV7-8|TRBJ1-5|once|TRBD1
TGTGCCAGCAGCTTAGTAGTACACAGGGGGGCCAATCAGCCCCAGCATTTT
CASSLVVHRGANQPQHF
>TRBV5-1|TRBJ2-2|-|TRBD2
TGCGCCAGCAGACCGACTAGCGGGGGTTTCGGGGAGCTGTTTTTT
CASRPTSGGFGELFF
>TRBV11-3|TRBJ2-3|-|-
TGTGCCAGCAGCTTAGACGGTAGCACAGATACGCAGTATTTT
CASSLDGSTDTQYF
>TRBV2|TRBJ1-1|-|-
TGTGCCAGCAGTGTTTTGGAACAGGGTGAGAACACTGAAGCTTTCTTT
CASSVLEQGENTEAFF
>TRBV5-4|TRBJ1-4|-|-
TGTGCCAGCAGCCGAACACAGGGTTCCAATGAAAAACTGTTTTTT
CASSRTQGSNEKLFF
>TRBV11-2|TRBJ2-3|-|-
TGTGCCAGCAGCCCCTCCCTCCGTACGCAGTATTTT
CASSPSLRTQYF
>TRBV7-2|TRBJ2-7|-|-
TGTGCCAGCAGCCGTCCAGGGTCCCCCTACGAGCAGTACTTC
CASSRPGSPYEQYF
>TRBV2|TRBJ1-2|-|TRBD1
TGTGCCAGCAGTGATCCCGGGACAGCGGGGGTTGTCTATGGCTACACCTTC
CASSDPGTAGVVYGYTF
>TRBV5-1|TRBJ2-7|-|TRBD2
TGCGCCAGCAGCGTAGGGACTAGCGAAAAAAACGAGCAGTACTTC
CASSVGTSEKNEQYF
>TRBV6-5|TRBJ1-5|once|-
TGTGCCAGCAGACGAGACAGTCTTTTAAATCAGCCCCAGCATTTT
CASRRDSLLNQPQHF
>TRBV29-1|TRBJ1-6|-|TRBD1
TGCAGCGCCAAGGTCTCTACAGGGGGTGGCTCACCCCTCCACTTT
CSAKVSTGGGSPLHF
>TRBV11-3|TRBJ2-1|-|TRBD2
TGTGCCAGCAGCCACCGGACTAGCGGGACCCCCAGGGAGCAGTTCTTC
CASSHRTSGTPREQFF
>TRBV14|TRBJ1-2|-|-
TGTGCCAGCAGCCAAGACCGGGGGAGCTATGGCTACACCTTC
CASSQDRGSYGYTF
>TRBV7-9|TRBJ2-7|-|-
TGTGCCAGCAGCACGATACGGGGGTCCTACGAGCAGTACTTC
CASSTIRGSYEQYF
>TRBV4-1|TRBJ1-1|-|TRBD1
TGCGCCAGCAGCCAAGATCAACAGGGGGCTCAGCAGAATGGAGCTTTCTTT
CASSQDQQGAQQNGAFF
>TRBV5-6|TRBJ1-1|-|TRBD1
TGTGCCAGCGTTCGGACAGGACCTCCCATGGGTCCTGAAGCTTTCTTT
CASVRTGPPMGPEAFF
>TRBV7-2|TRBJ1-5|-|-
TGTGCCAGCAGCTTAGGACAGAGCAATCAGCCCCAGCATTTT
CASSLGQSNQPQHF
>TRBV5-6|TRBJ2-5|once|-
TGTGCCAGCAGCCTCAACCCCGGGTTCCAAGAGACCCAGTACTTC
CASSLNPGFQETQYF
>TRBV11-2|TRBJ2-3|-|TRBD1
TGTGCCAGCAGGGACAGGGGGCAGACAGATACGCAGTATTTT
CASRDRGQTDTQYF
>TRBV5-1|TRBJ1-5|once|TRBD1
TGCGCCAGCAGCAAGGACAGGCGACCCGATCAGCCCCAGCATTTT
CASSKDRRPDQPQHF
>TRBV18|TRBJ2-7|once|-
TGTGCCAGCTCACCATTCACAGGGCCCAAGCCTACCGAGCAGTACTTC
CASSPFTGPKPTEQYF
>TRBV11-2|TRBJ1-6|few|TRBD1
TGTGCCAGCAGCTTAACTGACAGGGGGCAAAATTCACCCCTCCACTTT
CASSLTDRGQNSPLHF
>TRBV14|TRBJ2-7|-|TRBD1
TGTGCCAGCAGCCTGCCCGGGACAGGGATATACGAGCAGTACTTC
CASSLPGTGIYEQYF
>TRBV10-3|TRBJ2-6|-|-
TGTGCCTCACAGGACGGGGGTCCCCCCTCTGGGGCCAACGTCCTGACTTTC
CASQDGGPPSGANVLTF
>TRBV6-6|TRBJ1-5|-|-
TGTGCCAGCAGTTACGGCCAGGGAATATGGCAGCCCCAGCATTTT
CASSYGQGIWQPQHF
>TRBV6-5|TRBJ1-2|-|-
TGTGCCAGCAGTTACGTACAGGCCGCCGGCTACACCTTC
CASSYVQAAGYTF
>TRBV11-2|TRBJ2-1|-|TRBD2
TGTGCCAGCAGCTCCTCACTAGCGGGGGGGCCGGTTGAGCAGTTCTTC
CASSSSLAGGPVEQFF
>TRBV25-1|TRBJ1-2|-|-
TGTGCCAGCGCCGGGTCGCCGAGTCCGGGCTACACCTTC
CASAGSPSPGYTF
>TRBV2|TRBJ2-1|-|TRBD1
TGTGCCAGCAGCCAGGACAGGGGAGGGATAGGTGAGCAGTTCTTC
CASSQDRGGIGEQFF
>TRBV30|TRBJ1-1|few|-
TGTGCCTGGACCAGAGGGATGGCGAACACTGAAGCTTTCTTT
CAWTRGMANTEAFF
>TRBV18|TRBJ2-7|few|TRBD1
TGTGCCAGCTCACTCGCCGGGACAGGGGGCTTCTCCTACGAGCAGTACTTC
CASSLAGTGGFSYEQYF
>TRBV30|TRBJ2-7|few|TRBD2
TGTGCCTGGAGCCTTGGGGCTAGCGGGAGGAACGAGCAGTACTTC
CAWSLGASGRNEQYF
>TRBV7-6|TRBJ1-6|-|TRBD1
TGTGCCAGCAGCTTAGGAGGACAGGGAAGCAATTCACCCCTCCACTTT
CASSLGGQGSNSPLHF
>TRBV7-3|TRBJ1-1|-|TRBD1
TGTGCCAGCAGCCCAAGACAGGGAGGCACTGAAGCTTTCTTT
CASSPRQGGTEAFF
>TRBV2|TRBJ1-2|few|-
TGTGCCAGCAGTGAAACAGGGATAAGCTATGGCTACACCTTC
CASSETGISYGYTF